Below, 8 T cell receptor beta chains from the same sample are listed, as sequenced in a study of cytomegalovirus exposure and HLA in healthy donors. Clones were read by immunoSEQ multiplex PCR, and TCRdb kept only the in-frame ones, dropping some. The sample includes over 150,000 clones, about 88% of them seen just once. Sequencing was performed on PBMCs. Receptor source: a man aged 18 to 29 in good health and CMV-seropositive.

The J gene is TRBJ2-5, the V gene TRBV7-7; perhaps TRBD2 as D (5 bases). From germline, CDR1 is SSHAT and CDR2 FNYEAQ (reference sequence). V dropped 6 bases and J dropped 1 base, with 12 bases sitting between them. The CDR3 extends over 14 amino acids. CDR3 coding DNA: TGTGCCAGCAGTTCCTACGGAGGCCAAGAGACCCAGTACTTC. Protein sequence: CASSSYGGQETQYF.

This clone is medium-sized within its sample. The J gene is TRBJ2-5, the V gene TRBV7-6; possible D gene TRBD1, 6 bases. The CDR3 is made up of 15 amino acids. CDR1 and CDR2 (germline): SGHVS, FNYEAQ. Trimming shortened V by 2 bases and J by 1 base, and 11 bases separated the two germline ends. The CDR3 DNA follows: TGTGCCAGCAGCTTACCGGACAGCTCCCAAGAGACCCAGTACTTC. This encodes CASSLPDSSQETQYF.

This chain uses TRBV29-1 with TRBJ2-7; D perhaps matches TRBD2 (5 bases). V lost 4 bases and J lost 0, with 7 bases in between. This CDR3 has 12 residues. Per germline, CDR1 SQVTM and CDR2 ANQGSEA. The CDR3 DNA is TGCAGCGTTGGACGGGACTCCTACGAGCAGTACTTC. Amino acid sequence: CSVGRDSYEQYF.

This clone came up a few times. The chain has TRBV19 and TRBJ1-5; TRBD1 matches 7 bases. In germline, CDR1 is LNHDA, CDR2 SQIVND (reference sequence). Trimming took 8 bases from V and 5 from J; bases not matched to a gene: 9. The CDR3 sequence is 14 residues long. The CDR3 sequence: CASSSAGGHQPQHF. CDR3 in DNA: TGTGCCAGTTCCTCGGCAGGGGGTCATCAGCCCCAGCATTTT.

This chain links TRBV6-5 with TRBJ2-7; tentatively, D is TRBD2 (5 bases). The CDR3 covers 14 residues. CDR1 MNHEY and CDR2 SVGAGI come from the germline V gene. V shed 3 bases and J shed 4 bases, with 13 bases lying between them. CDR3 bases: TGTGCCAGCAGTTATGGTGAGGGTATGTACGAGCAGTACTTC. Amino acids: CASSYGEGMYEQYF.

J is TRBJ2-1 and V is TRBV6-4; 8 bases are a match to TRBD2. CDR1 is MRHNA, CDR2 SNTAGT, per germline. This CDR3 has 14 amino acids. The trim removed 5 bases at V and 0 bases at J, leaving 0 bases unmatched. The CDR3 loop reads CASSSGSSYNEQFF. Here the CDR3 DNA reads TGTGCCAGCAGTAGCGGGAGCTCCTACAATGAGCAGTTCTTC.

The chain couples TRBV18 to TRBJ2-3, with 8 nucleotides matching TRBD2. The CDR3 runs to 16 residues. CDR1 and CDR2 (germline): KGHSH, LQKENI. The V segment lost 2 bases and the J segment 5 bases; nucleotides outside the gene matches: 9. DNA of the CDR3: TGTGCCAGCTCACCATCCCTAGCGGGCCCCGGAGATACGCAGTATTTT. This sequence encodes CASSPSLAGPGDTQYF.

The CDR3 DNA is TGTGCCAGCAGCTTAGGCCTAGCGGCCTCCTACGAGCAGTACTTC. Protein sequence: CASSLGLAASYEQYF. The V gene is TRBV11-2, the J gene TRBJ2-7, with 7 bases aligning to TRBD2. Trimming took 1 base from V and 0 from J; bases not matched to a gene: 3. The CDR3 runs to 15 residues. Germline V gives CDR1 SGHAT, CDR2 FQNNGV. The full variable domain, completed using reference TRBV11-2 and TRBJ2-7, is EAGVAQSPRYKIIEKRQSVAFWCNPISGHATLYWYQQILGQGPKLLIQFQNNGVVDDSQLPKDRFSAERLKGVDSTLKIQPAKLEDSAVYLCASSLGLAASYEQYFGPGTRLTVT.